The T cell receptor (beta chain) under discussion was sequenced for a study of blood T cells in healthy people across ages. The second PCR ran roughly 7 to 11 cycles with a sample-barcoded 5' primer and J-beta primers. Tags on each cDNA molecule came from a template-switch adaptor with 12 random nucleotides. TCRdb processed the 5' RACE reads anew with MiXCR; each CDR3 protein has one entry. The top ten clones hold roughly 2% of a sample with over 1,500,000 distinct CDR3 sequences, approximately 50% of them seen once. Germline lookup yields CDR1 SGHDN and CDR2 FVKESK. CDR3 length: 22 residues. V was clipped by 0 bases and J by 8 bases; unmatched bases: 25.

The TCR sequence derives from a woman in her forties in good health. The rearrangement links TRBV14 to TRBJ1-4; 9 bases match TRBD1. Sequencing input: blood. CDR3 amino acids: CASSQDPVLGTGGMRSMEKLFF. DNA for the CDR3: TGTGCCAGCAGCCAAGATCCGGTGCTGGGAACAGGGGGCATGCGGTCGATGGAAAAACTGTTTTTT.